This record looks at one T cell receptor (beta chain) sequence and its context. The table lists this clone with many counts. The target of this receptor is not known. No base quality information exists; no much larger clone differs at one position. This sample was included in a study of blood T cell repertoires in COVID-19 (TCRdb year 2020). As for the study more broadly: Collaborator samples came from the United States, Italy and Spain and covered acute and convalescent phases of COVID-19. The material from the prospective study consisted of cDNA or gDNA derived from T cells, B-cell-depleted T cells, or PBMCs. The dataset comprised deeply sampled blood TCRbeta repertoires from subjects exposed to, actively infected with, or recovered from COVID-19. The repertoires were released in a freely available public database intended as a resource for research on the immune response to SARS-CoV-2. Samples came from the ongoing ImmuneRACE study (first 160 participants) plus 1,254 subjects from 6 global collaborators. Nearly every sample came with metadata listing a de-identified subject ID, COVID-19 status, age in years and sex. Where available, HLA class I and class II types were obtained from metadata supplied by the sample provider rather than from assay-based typing. The paper's findings and limits, for the study overall: The amount of clinical and demographic metadata varied by source and participant and was provided uncurated.

The collaborating institutions used their own protocols to collect whole blood in K2EDTA tubes. For TCRbeta analysis, collaborators shipped samples in one of three forms: frozen whole blood, isolated PBMCs, or DNA extracted from either of those sample types. TCRbeta CDR3 regions were amplified from genomic DNA by means of the immunoSEQ Assay, a bias-controlled multiplex PCR. The published analysis was carried out like this. The number of nucleated cells in each sample was estimated by amplification of reference gene primers within the assay. To quantify the absolute abundance of each unique TCRbeta CDR3 rearrangement, sequence reads were collapsed and filtered. For each sample, productive Simpson clonality was calculated by taking the square root of Simpson's diversity index across productive rearrangements. TCRdb re-hosts the immuneACCESS table, in-frame sequences only. Its copies lack some clones; in the studies checked, an unresolved V gene accounts for under half of them, and the cause for the rest is not known. V and J calls plus clone size are reproduced from that table; the DNA served to infer D and trimming. This sample gives 50,000 to 65,000 clones in total; roughly 74% of them show up just once. The ten largest make up approximately 28% of the sample.

Sequences were obtained from peripheral blood. The clonotype comes from a woman at least 80 years old with acute or convalescent COVID-19.

The sequenced DNA: TGCGCCAGCAGCCAAGATAATACAGCCCTCAATGAGCAGTTCTTC. It is translated as CASSQDNTALNEQFF. Recombination connected TRBV4-1 to TRBJ2-1; no D gene can be assigned with confidence. The germline V gene supplies CDR1 MGHRA and CDR2 YSYEKL. V and J lose 0 bases and 6 bases, and a span of 12 bases separates them. Taken from cysteine to phenylalanine, the CDR3 has 15 residues. The sequence is cut down to CDR3 DNA, 45 bases in frame from base 1.